Detailed here is one T cell receptor (beta chain). MiXCR, run by TCRdb on the RT-PCR reads, gives a single entry per CDR3 protein. The table has 550,000 to 750,000 distinct CDR3 sequences, 14% seen once. The CDR3 contains 15 residues. Germline V CDR1 and CDR2: SGHRS, YFSETQ. Trimming took 4 bases from V and 5 from J, leaving 16 bases between them. This chain links TRBV5-1 with TRBJ2-4, with TRBD2 as a possible D gene (7 bases). The source of this sequence is a female donor in good health, serving as a healthy control. The sample taken for sequencing was memory CD4+ T cells from blood. The chain's CDR3 is CASSHSGGSQNIQYF. CDR3 bases: TGCGCCAGCAGCCATTCGGGGGGCAGCCAAAACATTCAGTACTTC.